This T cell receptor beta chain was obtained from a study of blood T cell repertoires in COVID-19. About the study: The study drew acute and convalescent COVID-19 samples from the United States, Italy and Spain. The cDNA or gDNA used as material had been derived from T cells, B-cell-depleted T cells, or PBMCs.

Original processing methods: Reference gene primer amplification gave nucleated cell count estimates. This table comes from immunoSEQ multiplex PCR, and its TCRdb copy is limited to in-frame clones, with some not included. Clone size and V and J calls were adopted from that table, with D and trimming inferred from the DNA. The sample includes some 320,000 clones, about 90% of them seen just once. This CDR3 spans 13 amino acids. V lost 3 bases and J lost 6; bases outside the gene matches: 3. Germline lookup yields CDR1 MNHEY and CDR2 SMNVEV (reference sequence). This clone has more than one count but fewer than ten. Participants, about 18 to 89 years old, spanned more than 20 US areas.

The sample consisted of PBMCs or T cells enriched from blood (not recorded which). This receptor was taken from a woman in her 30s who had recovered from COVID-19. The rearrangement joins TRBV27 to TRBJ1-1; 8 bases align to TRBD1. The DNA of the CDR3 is TGTGCCAGCAGTTTCGGACAGGGAGCTGAAGCTTTCTTT. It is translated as CASSFGQGAEAFF.